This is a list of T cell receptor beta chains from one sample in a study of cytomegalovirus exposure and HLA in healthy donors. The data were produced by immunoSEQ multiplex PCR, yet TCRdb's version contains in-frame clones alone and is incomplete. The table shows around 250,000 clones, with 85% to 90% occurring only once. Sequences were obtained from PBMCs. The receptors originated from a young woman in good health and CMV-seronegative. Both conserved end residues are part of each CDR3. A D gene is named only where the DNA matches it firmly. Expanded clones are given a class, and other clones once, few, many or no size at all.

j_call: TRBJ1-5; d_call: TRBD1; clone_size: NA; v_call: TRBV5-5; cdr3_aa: CASSSGTGNNQPQHF; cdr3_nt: TGTGCCAGCAGCTCAGGGACAGGGAATAATCAGCCCCAGCATTTT
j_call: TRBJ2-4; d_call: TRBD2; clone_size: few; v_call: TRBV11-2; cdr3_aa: CASSSSGGWDIQYF; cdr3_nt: TGTGCCAGCAGCTCCAGCGGGGGGTGGGACATTCAGTACTTC
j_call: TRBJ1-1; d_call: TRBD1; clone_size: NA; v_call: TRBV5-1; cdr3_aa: CASSSITGDTEAFF; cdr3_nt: TGCGCCAGCAGCTCCATCACAGGGGACACTGAAGCTTTCTTT
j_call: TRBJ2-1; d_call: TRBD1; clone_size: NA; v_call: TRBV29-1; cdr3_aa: CSVEGQGNNEQFF; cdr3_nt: TGCAGCGTTGAAGGACAGGGTAACAATGAGCAGTTCTTC
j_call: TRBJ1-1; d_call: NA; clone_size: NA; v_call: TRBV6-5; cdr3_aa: CASSYSLFIDTEAFF; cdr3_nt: TGTGCCAGCAGTTACTCACTCTTCATTGACACTGAAGCTTTCTTT
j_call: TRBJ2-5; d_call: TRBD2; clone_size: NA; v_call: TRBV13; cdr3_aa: CASKLWASGGAQETQYF; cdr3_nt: TGTGCCAGCAAGCTTTGGGCTAGCGGGGGGGCTCAAGAGACCCAGTACTTC
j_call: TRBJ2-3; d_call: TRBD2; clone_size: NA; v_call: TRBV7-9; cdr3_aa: CASSPGLFNSDTQYF; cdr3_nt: TGTGCCAGCAGCCCGGGACTATTCAATTCAGATACGCAGTATTTT
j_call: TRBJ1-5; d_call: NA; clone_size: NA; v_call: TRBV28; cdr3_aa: CASSPRSDTGRGQPQHF; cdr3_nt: TGTGCCAGCAGTCCCCGATCCGATACAGGGAGGGGTCAGCCCCAGCATTTT
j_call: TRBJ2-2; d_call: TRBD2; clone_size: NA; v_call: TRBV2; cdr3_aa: CASRGLAGGRELFF; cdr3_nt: TGTGCCAGCAGGGGACTAGCGGGGGGACGGGAGCTGTTTTTT
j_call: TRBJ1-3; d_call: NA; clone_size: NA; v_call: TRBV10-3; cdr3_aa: CAILGRGASGNTIYF; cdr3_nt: TGTGCCATCCTGGGCAGGGGAGCCTCTGGAAACACCATATATTTT
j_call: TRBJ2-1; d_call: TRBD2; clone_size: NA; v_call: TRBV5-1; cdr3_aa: CASSLGRERTSGVSSYNEQFF; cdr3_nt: TGCGCCAGCAGCTTGGGGCGCGAACGGACTAGCGGGGTCAGCTCCTACAATGAGCAGTTCTTC
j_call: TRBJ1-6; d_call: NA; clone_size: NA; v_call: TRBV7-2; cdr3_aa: CASSFRRGRSSYNSPLHF; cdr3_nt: TGTGCCAGCAGCTTCCGGCGAGGAAGAAGCTCCTATAATTCACCCCTCCACTTT
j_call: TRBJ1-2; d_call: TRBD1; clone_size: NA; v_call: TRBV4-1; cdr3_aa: CASSPQGEHGYTF; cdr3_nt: TGCGCCAGCAGCCCACAGGGGGAACATGGCTACACCTTC
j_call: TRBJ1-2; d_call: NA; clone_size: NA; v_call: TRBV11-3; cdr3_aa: CASSQGNYGYTF; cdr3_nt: TGTGCCAGCAGCCAGGGGAACTATGGCTACACCTTC
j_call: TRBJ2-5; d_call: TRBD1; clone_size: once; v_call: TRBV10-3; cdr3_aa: CAISPGQGLETQYF; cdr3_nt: TGTGCCATCAGTCCGGGACAGGGGCTAGAGACCCAGTACTTC
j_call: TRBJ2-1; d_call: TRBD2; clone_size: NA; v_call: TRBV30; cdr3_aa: CAWSAGTSGGAGQFF; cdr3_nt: TGTGCCTGGAGTGCCGGGACTAGCGGGGGGGCAGGCCAGTTCTTC
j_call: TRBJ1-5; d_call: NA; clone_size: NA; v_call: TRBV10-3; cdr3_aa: CAISDGGSGNQPQHF; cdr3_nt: TGTGCCATCAGTGATGGGGGCTCGGGCAATCAGCCCCAGCATTTT
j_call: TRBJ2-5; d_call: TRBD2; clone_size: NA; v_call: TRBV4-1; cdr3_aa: CASSRGLADGETQYF; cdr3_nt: TGCGCCAGCAGCCGGGGACTAGCGGATGGAGAGACCCAGTACTTC
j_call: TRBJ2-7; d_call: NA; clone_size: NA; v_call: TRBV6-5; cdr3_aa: CASSTRQNYEQYF; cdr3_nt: TGTGCCAGCAGTACCAGACAGAACTACGAGCAGTACTTC
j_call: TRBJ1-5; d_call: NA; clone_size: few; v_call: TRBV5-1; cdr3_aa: CASSLEGQGNQPQHF; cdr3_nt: TGCGCCAGCAGCTTGGAGGGCCAGGGTAATCAGCCCCAGCATTTT
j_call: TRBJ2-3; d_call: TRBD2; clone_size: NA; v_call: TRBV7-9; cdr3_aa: CASSHGTSGATDTQYF; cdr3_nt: TGTGCCAGCAGTCACGGGACTAGCGGGGCCACAGATACGCAGTATTTT
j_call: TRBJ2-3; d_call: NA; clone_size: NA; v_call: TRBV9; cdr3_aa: CASSVLGQFTDTQYF; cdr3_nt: TGTGCCAGCAGCGTACTTGGCCAGTTCACAGATACGCAGTATTTT
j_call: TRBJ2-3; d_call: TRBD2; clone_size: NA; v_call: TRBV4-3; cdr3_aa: CASSQAGTSGGLDTQYF; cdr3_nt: TGCGCCAGCAGCCAGGCCGGGACTAGCGGGGGGTTGGATACGCAGTATTTT
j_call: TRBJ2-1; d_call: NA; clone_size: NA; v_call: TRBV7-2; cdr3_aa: CASSPLGGEQFF; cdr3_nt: TGTGCCAGCAGCCCCTTAGGGGGTGAGCAGTTCTTC
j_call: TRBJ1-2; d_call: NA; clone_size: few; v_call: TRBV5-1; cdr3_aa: CASSHPGSSYGYTF; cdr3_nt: TGCGCCAGCAGCCACCCAGGCAGTTCCTATGGCTACACCTTC
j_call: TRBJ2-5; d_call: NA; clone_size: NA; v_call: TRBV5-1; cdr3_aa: CASSLYSGDQETQYF; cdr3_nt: TGCGCCAGCAGCTTGTATTCAGGGGACCAAGAGACCCAGTACTTC
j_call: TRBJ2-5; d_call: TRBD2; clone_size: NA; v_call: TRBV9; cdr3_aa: CASSPWTSGGGETQYF; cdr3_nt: TGTGCCAGCAGCCCTTGGACTAGCGGGGGTGGTGAGACCCAGTACTTC
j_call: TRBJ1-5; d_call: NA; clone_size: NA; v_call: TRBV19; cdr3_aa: CASSILDSGAQHF; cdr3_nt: TGTGCCAGTAGTATTTTAGACTCGGGAGCCCAGCATTTT
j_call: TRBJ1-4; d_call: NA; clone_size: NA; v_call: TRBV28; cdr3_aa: CASSSQRQGNEKLFF; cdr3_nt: TGTGCCAGCAGTTCCCAAAGGCAGGGGAATGAAAAACTGTTTTTT
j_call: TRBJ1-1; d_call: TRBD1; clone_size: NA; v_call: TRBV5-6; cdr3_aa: CASSGKGQPVWAAFF; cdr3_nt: TGTGCCAGCAGCGGTAAGGGACAGCCGGTATGGGCAGCTTTCTTT
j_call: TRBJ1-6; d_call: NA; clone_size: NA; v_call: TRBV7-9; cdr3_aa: CASSLGVFGQNNSPLHF; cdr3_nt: TGTGCCAGCAGCTTAGGGGTGTTTGGACAAAATAATTCACCCCTCCACTTT
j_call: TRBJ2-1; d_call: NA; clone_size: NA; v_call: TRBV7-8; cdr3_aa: CASSPRDFPNEQFF; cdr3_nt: TGTGCCAGCAGCCCACGGGACTTCCCTAATGAGCAGTTCTTC
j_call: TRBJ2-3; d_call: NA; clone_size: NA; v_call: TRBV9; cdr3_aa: CASSSRVVADTDTQYF; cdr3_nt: TGTGCCAGCAGCTCAAGGGTGGTAGCGGACACAGATACGCAGTATTTT
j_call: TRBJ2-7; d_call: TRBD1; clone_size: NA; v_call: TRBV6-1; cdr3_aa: CASSEARGQGFYEQYF; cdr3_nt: TGTGCCAGCAGTGAAGCGAGGGGACAGGGGTTCTACGAGCAGTACTTC
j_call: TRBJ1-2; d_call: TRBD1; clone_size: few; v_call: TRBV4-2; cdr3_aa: CASSPGDRGINYGYTF; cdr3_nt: TGTGCCAGCAGCCCAGGGGACAGGGGGATTAACTATGGCTACACCTTC
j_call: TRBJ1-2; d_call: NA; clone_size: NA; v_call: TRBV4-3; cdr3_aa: CASSPIRDNSYGYTF; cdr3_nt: TGCGCCAGCAGCCCCATCCGGGACAACAGCTATGGCTACACCTTC
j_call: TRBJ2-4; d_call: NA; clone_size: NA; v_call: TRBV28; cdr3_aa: CASSSGQIAKNIQYF; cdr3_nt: TGTGCCAGCAGCTCCGGACAGATAGCCAAAAACATTCAGTACTTC
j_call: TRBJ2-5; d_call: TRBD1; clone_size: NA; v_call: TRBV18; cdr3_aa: CASSRTERTGRGETQYF; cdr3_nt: TGTGCCAGCTCACGTACGGAGAGGACAGGGCGAGGTGAGACCCAGTACTTC
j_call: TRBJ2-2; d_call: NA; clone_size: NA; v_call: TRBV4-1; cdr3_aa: CASSQDTRVYDTGELFF; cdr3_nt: TGCGCCAGCAGCCAAGATACCAGGGTTTATGACACCGGGGAGCTGTTTTTT
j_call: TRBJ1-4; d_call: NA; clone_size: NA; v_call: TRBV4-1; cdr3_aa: CASSQGGGSGAKLFF; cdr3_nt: TGCGCCAGCAGCCAAGGGGGGGGGAGCGGGGCGAAACTGTTTTTT
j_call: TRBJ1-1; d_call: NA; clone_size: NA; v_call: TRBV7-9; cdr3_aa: CASSDGREAAFF; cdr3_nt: TGTGCCAGCAGCGATGGCAGGGAGGCAGCTTTCTTT
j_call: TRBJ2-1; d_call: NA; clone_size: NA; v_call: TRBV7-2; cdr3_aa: CASSLVGGNPSYNEQFF; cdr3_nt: TGTGCCAGCAGCTTAGTAGGAGGGAATCCCTCCTACAATGAGCAGTTCTTC
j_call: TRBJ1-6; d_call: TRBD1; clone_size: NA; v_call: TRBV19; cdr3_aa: CASSQGASNSPLHF; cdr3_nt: TGTGCCAGTAGTCAGGGGGCGAGTAATTCACCCCTCCACTTT
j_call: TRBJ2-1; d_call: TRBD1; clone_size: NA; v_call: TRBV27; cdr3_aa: CASRRGTGHDEQFF; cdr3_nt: TGTGCCAGCAGGCGGGGGACAGGGCATGATGAGCAGTTCTTC
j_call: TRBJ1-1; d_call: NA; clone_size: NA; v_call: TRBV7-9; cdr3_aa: CASSWENMNTEAFF; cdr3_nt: TGTGCCAGCAGCTGGGAGAACATGAACACTGAAGCTTTCTTT
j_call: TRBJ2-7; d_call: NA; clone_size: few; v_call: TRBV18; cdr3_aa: CASSPDTSYEQYF; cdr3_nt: TGTGCCAGCTCACCGGACACCTCCTACGAGCAGTACTTC
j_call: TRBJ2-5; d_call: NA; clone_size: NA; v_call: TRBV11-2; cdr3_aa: CASSLAKTQYF; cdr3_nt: TGTGCCAGCAGCTTAGCAAAGACCCAGTACTTC
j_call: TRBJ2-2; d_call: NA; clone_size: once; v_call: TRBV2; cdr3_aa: CASSESTINFEDTGELFF; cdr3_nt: TGTGCCAGCAGTGAATCCACCATCAACTTTGAGGACACCGGGGAGCTGTTTTTT